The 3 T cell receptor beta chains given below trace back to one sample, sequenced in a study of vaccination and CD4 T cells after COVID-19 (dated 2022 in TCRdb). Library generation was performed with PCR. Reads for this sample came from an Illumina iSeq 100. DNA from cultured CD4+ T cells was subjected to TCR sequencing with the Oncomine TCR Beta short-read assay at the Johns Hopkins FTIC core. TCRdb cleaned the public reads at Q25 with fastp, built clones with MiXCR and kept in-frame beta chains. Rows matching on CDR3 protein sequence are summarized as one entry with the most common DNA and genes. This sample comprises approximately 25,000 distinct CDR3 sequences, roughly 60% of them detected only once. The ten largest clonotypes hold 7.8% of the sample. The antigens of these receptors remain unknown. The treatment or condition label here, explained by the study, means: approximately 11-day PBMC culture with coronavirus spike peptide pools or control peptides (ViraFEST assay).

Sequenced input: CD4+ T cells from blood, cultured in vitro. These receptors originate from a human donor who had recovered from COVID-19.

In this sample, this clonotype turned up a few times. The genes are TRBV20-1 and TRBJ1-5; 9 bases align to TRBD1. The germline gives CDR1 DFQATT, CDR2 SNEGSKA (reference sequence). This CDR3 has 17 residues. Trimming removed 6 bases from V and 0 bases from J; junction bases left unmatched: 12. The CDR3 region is CSARPDRGSLSNQPQHF. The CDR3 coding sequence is TGCAGTGCCCGCCCCGACAGGGGGAGCCTTAGCAATCAGCCCCAGCATTTT.

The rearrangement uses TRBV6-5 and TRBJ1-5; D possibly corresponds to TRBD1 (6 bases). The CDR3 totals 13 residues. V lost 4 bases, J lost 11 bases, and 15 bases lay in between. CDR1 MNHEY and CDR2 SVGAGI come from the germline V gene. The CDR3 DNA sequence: TGTGCCAGCAGTTCTAGGGACACATCGACCCAGCATTTT. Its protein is CASSSRDTSTQHF.

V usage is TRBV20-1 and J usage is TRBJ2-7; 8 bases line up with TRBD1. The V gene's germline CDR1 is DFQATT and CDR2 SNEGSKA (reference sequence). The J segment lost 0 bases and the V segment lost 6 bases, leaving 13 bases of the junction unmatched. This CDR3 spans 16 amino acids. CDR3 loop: CSALRRDRKTSYEQYF. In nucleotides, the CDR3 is TGCAGTGCCCTCCGGAGGGACAGGAAAACCTCCTACGAGCAGTACTTC.